This T cell receptor beta chain was sequenced during a study of shared clonotypes between healthy human individuals. Overall study context: Each donor's CD8 memory used one plate, CD8 naive two, each CD4 subset three.

Trimming took off 0 bases at V and 6 bases at J, with 11 bases between the two ends. CDR3 length equals 13 residues. Germline CDR1 GTSNPN, CDR2 SVGIG (reference sequence). In this sample, this clone turned up a few times. Its matching antigen is unknown. Study-wide points: In four donors, about 5% of naive CD4 clonotypes appeared in common. Naive subsets generally exceeded memory subsets in estimated richness.

Investigators spread the genomic DNA of each subset evenly over several immunoSEQ plates. Profiling relied on immunoSEQ multiplex PCR, and the TCRdb table lists in-frame clones only, not all of them. The sample comprises a few million clones, over 90% of which are singletons, and 0.35% to 0.5% rests with the top ten. Input material: naive CD4+ T cells from PBMCs. As to subset: CD45RA+ positively selected. This sequence was found in a man between 18 and 29 years old in good health. Some clones in this sample may be carry-over from other donors' samples. J is TRBJ1-1 and V is TRBV30; D is undetermined. This CDR3 reads CAWSVSSHPEAFF. CDR3 sequence (DNA): TGTGCCTGGAGTGTTTCTTCCCATCCTGAAGCTTTCTTT.